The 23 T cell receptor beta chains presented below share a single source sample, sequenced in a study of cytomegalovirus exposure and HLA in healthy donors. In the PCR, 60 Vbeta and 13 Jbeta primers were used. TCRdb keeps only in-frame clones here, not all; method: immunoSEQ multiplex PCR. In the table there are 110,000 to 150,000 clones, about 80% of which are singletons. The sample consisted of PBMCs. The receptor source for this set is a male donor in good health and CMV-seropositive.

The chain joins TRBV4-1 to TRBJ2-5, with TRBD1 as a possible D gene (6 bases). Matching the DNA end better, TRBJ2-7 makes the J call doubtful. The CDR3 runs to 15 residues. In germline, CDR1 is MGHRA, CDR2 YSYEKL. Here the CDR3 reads CASSQVVTGSYEQYF. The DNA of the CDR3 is TGCGCCAGCAGCCAAGTGGTAACAGGGTCCTACGAGCAGTACTTC.

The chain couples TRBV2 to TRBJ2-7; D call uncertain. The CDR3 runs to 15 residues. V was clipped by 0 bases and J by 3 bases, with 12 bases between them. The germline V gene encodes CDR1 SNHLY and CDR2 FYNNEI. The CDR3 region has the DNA TGTGCCAGCAGTGAAGCGCTGACGCTAGGCTACGAGCAGTACTTC. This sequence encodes CASSEALTLGYEQYF.

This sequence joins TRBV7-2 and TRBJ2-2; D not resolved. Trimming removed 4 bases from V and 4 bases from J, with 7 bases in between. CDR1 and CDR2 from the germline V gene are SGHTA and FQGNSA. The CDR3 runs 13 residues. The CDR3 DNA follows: TGTGCCAGCAGCTCTATGCTCACCGGGGAGCTGTTTTTT. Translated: CASSSMLTGELFF.

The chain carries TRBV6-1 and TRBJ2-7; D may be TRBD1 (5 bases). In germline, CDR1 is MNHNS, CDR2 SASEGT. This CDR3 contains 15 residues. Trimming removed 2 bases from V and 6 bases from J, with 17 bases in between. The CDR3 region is CASSEMLGRVGEQYF. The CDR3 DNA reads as TGTGCCAGCAGTGAAATGTTAGGCAGGGTGGGCGAGCAGTACTTC.

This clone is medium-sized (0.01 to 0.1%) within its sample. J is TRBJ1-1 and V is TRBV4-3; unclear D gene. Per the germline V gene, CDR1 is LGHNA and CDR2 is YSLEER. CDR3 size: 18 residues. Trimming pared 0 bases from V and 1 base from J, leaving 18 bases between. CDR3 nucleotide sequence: TGCGCCAGCAGCCAAGAATCCGCCAAGGACTTATGGAACACTGAAGCTTTCTTT. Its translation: CASSQESAKDLWNTEAFF.

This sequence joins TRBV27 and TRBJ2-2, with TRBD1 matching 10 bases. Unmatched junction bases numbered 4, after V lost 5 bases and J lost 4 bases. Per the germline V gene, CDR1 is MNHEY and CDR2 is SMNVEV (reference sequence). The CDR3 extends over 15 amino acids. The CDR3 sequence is CASSQTGGFTGELFF. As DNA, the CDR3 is TGTGCCAGCAGTCAGACAGGGGGCTTCACCGGGGAGCTGTTTTTT.

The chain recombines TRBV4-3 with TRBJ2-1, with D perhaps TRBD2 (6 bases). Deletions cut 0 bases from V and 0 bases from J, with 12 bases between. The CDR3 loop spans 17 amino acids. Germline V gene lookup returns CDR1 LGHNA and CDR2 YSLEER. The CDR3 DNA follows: TGCGCCAGCAGCCAAGATTGGGCGGGGTTCTCCTACAATGAGCAGTTCTTC. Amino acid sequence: CASSQDWAGFSYNEQFF.

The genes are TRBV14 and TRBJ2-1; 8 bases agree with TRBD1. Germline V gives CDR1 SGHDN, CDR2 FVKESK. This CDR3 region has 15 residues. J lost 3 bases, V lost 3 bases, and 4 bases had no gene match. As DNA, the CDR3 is TGTGCCAGCAGCCATTATGGACAGGGCTACAATGAGCAGTTCTTC. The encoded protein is CASSHYGQGYNEQFF.

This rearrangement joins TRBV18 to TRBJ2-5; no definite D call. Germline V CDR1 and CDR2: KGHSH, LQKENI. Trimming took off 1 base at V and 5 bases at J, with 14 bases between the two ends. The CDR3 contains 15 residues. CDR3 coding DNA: TGTGCCAGCTCACCACTATACGACTTGACGGAGACCCAGTACTTC. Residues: CASSPLYDLTETQYF.

The DNA for the CDR3 is TGTGCCAGCAGCCCTCAGGGGCGGGATACGCAGTATTTT. Protein: CASSPQGRDTQYF. This chain connects TRBV7-8 to TRBJ2-3, with D maybe TRBD1 (6 bases). The CDR3 has 13 residues. Trimming stripped 5 bases from V and 6 bases from J, with 12 bases between. Germline CDR1 and CDR2: SGHVS and FQNEAQ.

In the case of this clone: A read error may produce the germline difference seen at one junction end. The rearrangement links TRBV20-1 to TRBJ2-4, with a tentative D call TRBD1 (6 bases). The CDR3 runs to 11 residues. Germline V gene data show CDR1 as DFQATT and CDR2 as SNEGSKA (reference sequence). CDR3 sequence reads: CSARDQGQGLF. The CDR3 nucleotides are TGCAGTGCTAGAGATCAGGGACAAGGGTTGTTC.

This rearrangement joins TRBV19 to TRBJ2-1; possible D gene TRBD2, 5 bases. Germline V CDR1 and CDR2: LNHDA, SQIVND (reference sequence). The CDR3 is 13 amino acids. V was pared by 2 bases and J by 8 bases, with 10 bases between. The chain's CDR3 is CASSIRSSHEQFF. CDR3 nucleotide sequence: TGTGCCAGTAGTATAAGATCTAGCCATGAGCAGTTCTTC.

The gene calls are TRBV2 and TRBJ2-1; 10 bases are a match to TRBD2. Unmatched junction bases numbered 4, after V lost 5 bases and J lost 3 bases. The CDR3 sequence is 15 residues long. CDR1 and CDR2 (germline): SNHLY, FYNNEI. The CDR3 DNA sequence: TGTGCCAGCAGTTCCGGGACTAGCGACTACAATGAGCAGTTCTTC. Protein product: CASSSGTSDYNEQFF.

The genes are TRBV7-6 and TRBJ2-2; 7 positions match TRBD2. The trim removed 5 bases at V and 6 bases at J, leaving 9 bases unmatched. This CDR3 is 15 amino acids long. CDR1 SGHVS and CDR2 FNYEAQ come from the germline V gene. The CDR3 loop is CASSPEGGFAGELFF. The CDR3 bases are TGTGCCAGCAGCCCAGAGGGAGGGTTCGCCGGGGAGCTGTTTTTT. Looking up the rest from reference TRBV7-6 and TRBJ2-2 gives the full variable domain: GAGVSQSPRYKVTKRGQDVALRCDPISGHVSLYWYRQALGQGPEFLTYFNYEAQQDKSGLPNDRFSAERPEGSISTLTIQRTEQRDSAMYRCASSPEGGFAGELFFGEGSRLTVL.

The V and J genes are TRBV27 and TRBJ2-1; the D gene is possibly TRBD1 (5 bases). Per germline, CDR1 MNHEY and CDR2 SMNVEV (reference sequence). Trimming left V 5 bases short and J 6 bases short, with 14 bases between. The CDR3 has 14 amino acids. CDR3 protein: CASSPRRQSNEQFF. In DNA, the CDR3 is TGTGCCAGCAGTCCCCGAAGACAGTCCAATGAGCAGTTCTTC.

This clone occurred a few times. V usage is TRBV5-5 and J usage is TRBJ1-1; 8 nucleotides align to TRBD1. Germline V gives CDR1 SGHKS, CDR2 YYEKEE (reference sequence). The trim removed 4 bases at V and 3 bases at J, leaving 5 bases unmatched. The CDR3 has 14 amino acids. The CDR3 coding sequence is TGTGCCAGCAGCAGGCCAGGGGGCTACACTGAAGCTTTCTTT. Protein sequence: CASSRPGGYTEAFF.

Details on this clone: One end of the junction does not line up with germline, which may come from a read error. CDR3 coding DNA: TGTGCCAGCAATTCAGGGGGTGATGGCTACCCCTTC. Amino acids: CASNSGGDGYPF. V gene TRBV28 combines with J gene TRBJ1-2; TRBD1 matches 7 bases. Germline V CDR1 and CDR2: MDHEN, SYDVKM. The CDR3 covers 12 residues.

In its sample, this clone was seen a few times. This chain's CDR3 is CASSGAAQETQYF. In nucleotides, the CDR3 is TGCGCCAGCAGCGGAGCTGCCCAAGAGACCCAGTACTTC. The J gene is TRBJ2-5, the V gene TRBV10-1; D is uncertain. V lost 6 bases to trimming and J lost 1 base, with 9 bases between them. The CDR3 runs to 13 residues. The germline CDR1 and CDR2 sequences are WNHNN and SYGVQD (reference sequence).

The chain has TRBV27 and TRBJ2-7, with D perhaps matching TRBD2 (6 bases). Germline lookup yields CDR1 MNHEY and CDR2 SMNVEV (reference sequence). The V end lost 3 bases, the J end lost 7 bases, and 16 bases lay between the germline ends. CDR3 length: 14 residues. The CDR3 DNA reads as TGTGCCAGCAGTTTCGGAGCCTCTGCGGGGGAGCAGTACTTC. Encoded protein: CASSFGASAGEQYF.

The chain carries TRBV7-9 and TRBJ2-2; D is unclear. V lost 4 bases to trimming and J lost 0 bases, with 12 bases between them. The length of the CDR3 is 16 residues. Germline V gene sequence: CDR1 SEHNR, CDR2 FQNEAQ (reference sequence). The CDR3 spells CASSSRFPSNTGELFF. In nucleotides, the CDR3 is TGTGCCAGCAGCTCCCGTTTCCCCTCGAACACCGGGGAGCTGTTTTTT.

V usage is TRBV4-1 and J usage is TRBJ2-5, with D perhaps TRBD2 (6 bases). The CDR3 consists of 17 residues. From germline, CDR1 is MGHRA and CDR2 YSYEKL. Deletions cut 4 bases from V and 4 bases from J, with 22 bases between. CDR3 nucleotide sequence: TGCGCCAGCAGCCCCGAGCTATGGCGGCTAGCGAGAGAGACCCAGTACTTC. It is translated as CASSPELWRLARETQYF.

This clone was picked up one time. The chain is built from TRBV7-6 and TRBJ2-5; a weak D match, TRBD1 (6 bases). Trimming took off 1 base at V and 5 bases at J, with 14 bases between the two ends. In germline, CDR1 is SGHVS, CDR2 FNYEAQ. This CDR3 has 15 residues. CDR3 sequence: CASSLGPQGVETQYF. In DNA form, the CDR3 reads TGTGCCAGCAGCTTAGGTCCACAGGGTGTGGAGACCCAGTACTTC.

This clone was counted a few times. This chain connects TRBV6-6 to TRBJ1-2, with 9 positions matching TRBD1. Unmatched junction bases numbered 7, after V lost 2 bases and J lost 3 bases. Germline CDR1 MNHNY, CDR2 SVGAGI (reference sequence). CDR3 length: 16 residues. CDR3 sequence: CASSYEQGANYYGYTF. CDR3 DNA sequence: TGTGCCAGCAGTTACGAACAGGGGGCGAATTACTATGGCTACACCTTC.